This T cell receptor beta chain stems from a study of CD8 T cells in ankylosing spondylitis. TCRdb passed the 5' RACE reads through MiXCR, listing each CDR3 protein once. This table has about 100,000 distinct CDR3 sequences, nearly 25% appearing once. Germline-derived CDR1 and CDR2 are MNHEY and SMNVEV (reference sequence). V was clipped by 1 base and J by 4 bases; unmatched bases: 5. This CDR3 region has 16 residues. Whole-study results and caveats: Ankylosing spondylitis blood seemed to carry a telltale TCR beta motif made of several highly homologous variants.

As concerns this clonotype: Its antigen is not identified.

The receptor was isolated from a male donor with ankylosing spondylitis. The sequenced material came from synovial fluid, either unsorted or a sorted T cell fraction (not recorded which). V usage is TRBV27 and J usage is TRBJ2-5; TRBD2 agrees at 11 bases. The CDR3 bases are TGTGCCAGCAGTTTATATGGTAGCGGGGGGGGAGAGACCCAGTACTTC. It codes for CASSLYGSGGGETQYF.